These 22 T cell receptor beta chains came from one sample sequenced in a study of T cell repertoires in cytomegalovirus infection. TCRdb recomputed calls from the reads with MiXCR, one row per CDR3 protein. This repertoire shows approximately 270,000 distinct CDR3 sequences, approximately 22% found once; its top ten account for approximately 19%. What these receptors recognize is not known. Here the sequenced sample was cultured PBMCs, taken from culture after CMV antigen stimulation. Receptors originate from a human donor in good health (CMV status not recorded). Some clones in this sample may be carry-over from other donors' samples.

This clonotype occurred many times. In DNA form, the CDR3 reads TGTGCCAGCAGCGCCGGGACAGGGATAGGCGAGCAGTACTTC. This sequence encodes CASSAGTGIGEQYF. The chain joins TRBV6-1 to TRBJ2-7; TRBD1 matches at 9 bases. Germline V gene data show CDR1 as MNHNS and CDR2 as SASEGT. The CDR3 runs 14 residues. Trimming cost V 6 bases and J 6 bases; bases outside gene matches: 9.

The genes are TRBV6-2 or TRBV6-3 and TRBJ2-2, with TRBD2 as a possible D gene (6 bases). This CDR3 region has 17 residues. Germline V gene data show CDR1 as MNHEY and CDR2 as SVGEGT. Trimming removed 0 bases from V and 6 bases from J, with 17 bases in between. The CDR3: CASSYSRRRGPAGELFF. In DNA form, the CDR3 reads TGTGCCAGCAGTTACTCGCGGCGGAGGGGTCCAGCCGGGGAGCTGTTTTTT.

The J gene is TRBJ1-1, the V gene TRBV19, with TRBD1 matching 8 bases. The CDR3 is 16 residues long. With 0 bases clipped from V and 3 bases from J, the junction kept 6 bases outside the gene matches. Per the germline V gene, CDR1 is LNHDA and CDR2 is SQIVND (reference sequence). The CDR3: CASSIDLSDRDTEAFF. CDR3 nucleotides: TGTGCCAGTAGTATAGATCTATCGGACAGGGACACTGAAGCTTTCTTT. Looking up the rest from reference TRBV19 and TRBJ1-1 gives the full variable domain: DGGITQSPKYLFRKEGQNVTLSCEQNLNHDAMYWYRQDPGQGLRLIYYSQIVNDFQKGDIAEGYSVSREKKESFPLTVTSAQKNPTAFYLCASSIDLSDRDTEAFFGQGTRLTVV.

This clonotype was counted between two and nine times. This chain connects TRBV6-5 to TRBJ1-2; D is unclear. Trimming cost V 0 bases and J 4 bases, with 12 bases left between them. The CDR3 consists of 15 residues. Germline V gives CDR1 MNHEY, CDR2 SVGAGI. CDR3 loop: CASSYSRGGGYGYTF. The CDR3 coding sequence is TGTGCCAGCAGTTACTCCCGCGGAGGAGGCTATGGCTACACCTTC.

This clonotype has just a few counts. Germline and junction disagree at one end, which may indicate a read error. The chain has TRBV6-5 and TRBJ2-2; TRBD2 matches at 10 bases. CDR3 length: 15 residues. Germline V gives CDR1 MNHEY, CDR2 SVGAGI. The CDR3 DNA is TGTGCCAGCAGTTACTCGACTAGCGGGCCGGGGGAGTTGTTTTTT. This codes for CASSYSTSGPGELFF.

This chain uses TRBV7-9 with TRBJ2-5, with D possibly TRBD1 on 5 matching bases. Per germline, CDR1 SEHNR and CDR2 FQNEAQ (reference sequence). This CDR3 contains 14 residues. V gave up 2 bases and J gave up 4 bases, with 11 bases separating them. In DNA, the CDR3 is TGTGCCAGCAGCTTATCAGGGTCTCGAGAGACCCAGTACTTC. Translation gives CASSLSGSRETQYF.

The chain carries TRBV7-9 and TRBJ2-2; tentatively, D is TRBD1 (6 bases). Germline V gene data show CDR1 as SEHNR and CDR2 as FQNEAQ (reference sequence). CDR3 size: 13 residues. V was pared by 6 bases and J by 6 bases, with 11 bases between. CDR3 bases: TGTGCCAGCAGTTCCACAGGGCCCGGGGAGCTGTTTTTT. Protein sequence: CASSSTGPGELFF. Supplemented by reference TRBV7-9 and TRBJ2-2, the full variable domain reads DTGVSQNPRHKITKRGQNVTFRCDPISEHNRLYWYRQTLGQGPEFLTYFQNEAQLEKSRLLSDRFSAERPKGSFSTLEIQRTEQGDSAMYLCASSSTGPGELFFGEGSRLTVL.

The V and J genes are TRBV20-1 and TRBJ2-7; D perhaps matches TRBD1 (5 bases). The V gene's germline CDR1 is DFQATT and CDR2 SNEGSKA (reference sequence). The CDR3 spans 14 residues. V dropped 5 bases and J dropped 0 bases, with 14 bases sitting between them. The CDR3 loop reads CSAQLWGSSYEQYF. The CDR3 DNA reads TGCAGTGCTCAACTCTGGGGCTCCTCCTACGAGCAGTACTTC.

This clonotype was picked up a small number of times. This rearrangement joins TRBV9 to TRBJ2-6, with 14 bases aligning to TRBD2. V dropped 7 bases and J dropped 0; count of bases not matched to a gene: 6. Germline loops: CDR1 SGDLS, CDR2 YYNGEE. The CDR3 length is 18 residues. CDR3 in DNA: TGTGCCAGCGGGGGGGGGACTAGCGGGAGCTCTGGGGCCAACGTCCTGACTTTC. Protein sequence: CASGGGTSGSSGANVLTF.

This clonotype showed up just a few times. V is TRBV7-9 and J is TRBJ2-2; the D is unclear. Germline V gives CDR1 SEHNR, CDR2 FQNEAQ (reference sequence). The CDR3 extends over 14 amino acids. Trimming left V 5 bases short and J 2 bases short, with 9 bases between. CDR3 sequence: CASSQRRNTGELFF. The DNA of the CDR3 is TGTGCCAGCAGCCAAAGGAGAAACACCGGGGAGCTGTTTTTT.

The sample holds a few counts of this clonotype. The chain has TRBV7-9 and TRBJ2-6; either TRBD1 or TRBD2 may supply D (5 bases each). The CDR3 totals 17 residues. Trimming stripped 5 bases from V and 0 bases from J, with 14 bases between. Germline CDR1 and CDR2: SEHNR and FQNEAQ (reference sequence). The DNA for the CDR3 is TGTGCCAGCAGCCCCACTCTCGGGACCTCTGGGGCCAACGTCCTGACTTTC. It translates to CASSPTLGTSGANVLTF. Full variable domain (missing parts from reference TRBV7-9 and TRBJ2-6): DTGVSQNPRHKITKRGQNVTFRCDPISEHNRLYWYRQTLGQGPEFLTYFQNEAQLEKSRLLSDRFSAERPKGSFSTLEIQRTEQGDSAMYLCASSPTLGTSGANVLTFGAGSRLTVL.

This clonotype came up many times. CDR3 protein: CASSPGGELFF. In DNA, the CDR3 is TGTGCCAGCAGCCCGGGGGGGGAGCTGTTTTTT. J is TRBJ2-2 and V is TRBV7-2, with D tentatively TRBD2 (5 bases). Between the trimmed V and J ends, which lost 5 bases and 8 bases, there was a span of 6 bases. Germline CDR1 SGHTA, CDR2 FQGNSA. The CDR3 consists of 11 residues.

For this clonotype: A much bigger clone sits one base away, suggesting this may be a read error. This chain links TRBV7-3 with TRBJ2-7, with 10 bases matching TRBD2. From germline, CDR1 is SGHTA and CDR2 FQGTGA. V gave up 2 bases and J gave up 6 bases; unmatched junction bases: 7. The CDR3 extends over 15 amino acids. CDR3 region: CASSLSGLAEVEQYF. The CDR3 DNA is TGTGCCAGCAGCTTATCCGGACTAGCGGAAGTCGAGCAGTACTTC.

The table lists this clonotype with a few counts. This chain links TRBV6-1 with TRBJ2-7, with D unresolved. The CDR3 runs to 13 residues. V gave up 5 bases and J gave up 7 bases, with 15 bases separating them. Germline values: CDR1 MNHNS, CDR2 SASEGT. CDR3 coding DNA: TGTGCCAGCAGTTATGGTGCCTCGGTGGAGCAGTACTTC. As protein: CASSYGASVEQYF.

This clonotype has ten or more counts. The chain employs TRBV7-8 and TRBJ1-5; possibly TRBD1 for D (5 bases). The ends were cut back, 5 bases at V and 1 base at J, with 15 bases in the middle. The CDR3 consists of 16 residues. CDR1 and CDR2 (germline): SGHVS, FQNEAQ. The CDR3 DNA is TGTGCCAGCAGCCCCGACGGGGCCAGCAGCAATCAGCCCCAGCATTTT. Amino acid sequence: CASSPDGASSNQPQHF.

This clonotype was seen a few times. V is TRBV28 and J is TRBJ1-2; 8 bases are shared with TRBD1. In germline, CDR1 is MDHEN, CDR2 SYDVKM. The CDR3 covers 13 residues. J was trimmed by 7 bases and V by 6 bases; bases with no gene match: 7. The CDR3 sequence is CASRSTGAGGYTF. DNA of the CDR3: TGTGCCAGCAGGTCGACAGGGGCGGGTGGCTACACCTTC.

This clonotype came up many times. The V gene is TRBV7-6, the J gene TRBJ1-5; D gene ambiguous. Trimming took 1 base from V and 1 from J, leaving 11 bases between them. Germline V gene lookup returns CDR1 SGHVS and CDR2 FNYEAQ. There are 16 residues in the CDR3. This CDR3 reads CASSLGDMWSNQPQHF. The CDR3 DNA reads TGTGCCAGCAGCTTAGGCGACATGTGGAGCAATCAGCCCCAGCATTTT.

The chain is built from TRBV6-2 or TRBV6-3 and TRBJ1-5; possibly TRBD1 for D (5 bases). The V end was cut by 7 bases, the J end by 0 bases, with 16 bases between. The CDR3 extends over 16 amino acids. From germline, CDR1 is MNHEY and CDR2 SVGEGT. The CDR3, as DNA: TGTGCCAGCAAGCTCTCGGGGGGTCTTAGCAATCAGCCCCAGCATTTT. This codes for CASKLSGGLSNQPQHF.

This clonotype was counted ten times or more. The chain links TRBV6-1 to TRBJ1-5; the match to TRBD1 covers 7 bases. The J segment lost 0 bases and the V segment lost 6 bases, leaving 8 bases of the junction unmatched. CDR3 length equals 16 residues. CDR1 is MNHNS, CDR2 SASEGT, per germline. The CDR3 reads CASRALQGYSNQPQHF. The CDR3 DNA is TGTGCCAGCAGAGCCCTACAGGGGTATAGCAATCAGCCCCAGCATTTT.

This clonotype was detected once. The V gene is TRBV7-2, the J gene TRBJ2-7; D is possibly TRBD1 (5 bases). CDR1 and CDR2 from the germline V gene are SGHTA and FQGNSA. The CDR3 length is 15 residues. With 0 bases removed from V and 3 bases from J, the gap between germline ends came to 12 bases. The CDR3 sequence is CASSLATQVVYEQYF. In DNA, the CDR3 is TGTGCCAGCAGCTTAGCGACACAGGTAGTCTACGAGCAGTACTTC.

The CDR3 loop is CASSPAGQSSYEQYV. The CDR3 nucleotides are TGTGCCAGCAGCCCTGCAGGACAGAGTTCCTACGAGCAGTACGTC. V usage is TRBV7-8 and J usage is TRBJ2-7; TRBD1 might be the D (6 bases). Germline V CDR1 and CDR2: SGHVS, FQNEAQ. V was pared by 5 bases and J by 1 base, with 15 bases between. This CDR3 region has 15 residues.

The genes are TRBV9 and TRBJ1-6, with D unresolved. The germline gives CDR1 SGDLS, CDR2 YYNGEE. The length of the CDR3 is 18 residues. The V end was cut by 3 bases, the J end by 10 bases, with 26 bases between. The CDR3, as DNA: TGTGCCAGCAGCGAGGAGGGAGATTTCGGGTTCCTTAGCTCACCCCTCCACTTT. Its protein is CASSEEGDFGFLSSPLHF.